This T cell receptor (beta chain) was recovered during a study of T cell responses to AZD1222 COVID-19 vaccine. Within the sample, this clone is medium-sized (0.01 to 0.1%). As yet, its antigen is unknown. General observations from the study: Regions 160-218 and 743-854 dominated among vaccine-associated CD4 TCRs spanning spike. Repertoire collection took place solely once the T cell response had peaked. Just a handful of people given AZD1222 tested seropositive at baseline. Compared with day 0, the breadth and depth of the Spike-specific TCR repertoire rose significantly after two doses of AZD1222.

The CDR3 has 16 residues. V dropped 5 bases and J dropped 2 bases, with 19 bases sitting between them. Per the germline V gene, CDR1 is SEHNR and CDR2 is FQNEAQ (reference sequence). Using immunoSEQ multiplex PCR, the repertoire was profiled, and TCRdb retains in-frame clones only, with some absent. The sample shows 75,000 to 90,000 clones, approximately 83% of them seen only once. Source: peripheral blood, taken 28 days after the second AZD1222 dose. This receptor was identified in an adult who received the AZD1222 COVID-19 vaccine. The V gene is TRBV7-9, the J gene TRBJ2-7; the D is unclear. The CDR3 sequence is CASSLEFSHSPYEQYF. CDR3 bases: TGTGCCAGCAGCCTGGAATTCAGTCACTCCCCCTACGAGCAGTACTTC.